This T cell receptor (beta chain) was documented in a study of shared clonotypes between healthy human individuals. This clone showed up just a few times. Researchers partitioned CD4+ cells into CD45RA+ naive and CD45RA-negative memory subsets. Some clones are missing from TCRdb's copy, which holds only in-frame ones; the method was immunoSEQ multiplex PCR. The sample holds about 2.5 million clones; approximately 90% are singletons and the top ten take 0.37%. This TCR came from a man aged 18 to 29 in good health. Some clones in this sample may be carry-over from other donors' samples. The sequenced material came from naive CD4+ T cells from PBMCs. Subset given: CD45RA+ positively selected.

CDR3 sequence: CAGGGRMNTEAFF. As DNA, the CDR3 is TGTGCCGGGGGAGGTAGGATGAACACTGAAGCTTTCTTT. The chain links TRBV2 to TRBJ1-1; D possibly corresponds to TRBD1 (5 bases). CDR3 size: 13 residues. Germline V gene sequence: CDR1 SNHLY, CDR2 FYNNEI. V lost 11 bases and J lost 0, with 13 bases in between.